These 24 T cell receptor beta chains share one sample of origin, sequenced in a study of regulatory T cells in long-lasting Graves disease (TCRdb year 2021). The library was produced with multiplex PCR. Data came from an Illumina HiSeq 4000. To build TCR beta libraries, CDR3 regions were amplified by Arm-PCR using iRepertoire HTBI primers. Clones were called with MiXCR by TCRdb after fastp trimmed the public reads at Q25, and only in-frame beta chains were retained. All rows with the same CDR3 protein become a single entry with the most common DNA and genes. The sample includes about 540,000 distinct CDR3 sequences, with roughly 14% observed a single time. Roughly a tenth of the sample is in the top ten clones. Reading the label with the study, this specimen's time point is: newly diagnosed GD, antithyroid drugs for less than 3 months. RNA was extracted from PBMCs in TRIzol for both TCR sequencing and RNA sequencing.

These data also featured in a second study, about T cells in Graves' hyperthyroidism and ophthalmopathy.

Sequencing was performed on peripheral blood mononuclear cells (PBMCs), taken at new diagnosis, from a patient treated with antithyroid drugs. The receptors stem from a man between 25 and 39 years old with Graves disease. Donor details come from another sample of the same person, matched by shared clones.

This clonotype was seen repeatedly, ten times or more. This chain joins TRBV11-1 and TRBJ1-1, with TRBD1 identical over 7 bases. The CDR3 consists of 14 residues. Losses at the gene ends were 5 bases for V and 5 bases for J; bases not matched to a gene: 8. Per germline, CDR1 SGHAT and CDR2 FQDESV (reference sequence). The CDR3 sequence is CASSQNRGRTEAFF. The DNA for the CDR3 is TGTGCCAGCAGCCAAAACAGGGGACGGACTGAAGCTTTCTTT. The complete variable domain, with remaining parts taken from reference TRBV11-1 and TRBJ1-1, reads EAEVAQSPRYKITEKSQAVAFWCDPISGHATLYWYRQILGQGPELLVQFQDESVVDDSQLPKDRFSAERLKGVDSTLKIQPAELGDSAMYLCASSQNRGRTEAFFGQGTRLTVV.

This clonotype appeared many times. V and J are TRBV20-1 and TRBJ1-1, with no clear D. Germline-derived CDR1 and CDR2 are DFQATT and SNEGSKA (reference sequence). The CDR3 covers 13 residues. V lost 3 bases, J lost 1 base, and 9 bases lay in between. CDR3 protein: CSASFMGNTEAFF. The CDR3, as DNA: TGCAGTGCTAGTTTTATGGGGAACACTGAAGCTTTCTTT.

This rearrangement joins TRBV30 to TRBJ2-3, with D uncertain. Germline values: CDR1 GTSNPN, CDR2 SVGIG (reference sequence). This CDR3 spans 14 amino acids. The germline V and J ends were trimmed by 4 bases and 2 bases, with 13 bases remaining between them. The CDR3 bases are TGTGCCTGGACCCCCGGGCGGCCCACAGATACGCAGTATTTT. Its translation: CAWTPGRPTDTQYF.

The chain is built from TRBV20-1 and TRBJ1-2; D is unclear. Looked up from germline, CDR1 is DFQATT and CDR2 is SNEGSKA (reference sequence). This CDR3 is built from 11 residues. Trimming stripped 3 bases from V and 8 bases from J, with 10 bases between. CDR3 sequence reads: CSASPVWGYTF. CDR3 DNA sequence: TGCAGTGCTAGCCCGGTCTGGGGCTACACCTTC.

The CDR3 DNA follows: TGTGCCAGGTCCTTGGACAGGGGGCATCAGCCCCAGCATTTT. Translation gives CARSLDRGHQPQHF. J is TRBJ1-5 and V is TRBV19; 11 bases are a match to TRBD1. J gave up 5 bases and V 9 bases, and 6 bases lay outside the gene matches. Germline V gene sequence: CDR1 LNHDA, CDR2 SQIVND (reference sequence). The CDR3 is 14 amino acids.

This clonotype was detected a few times. The chain combines TRBV7-8 with TRBJ2-7, with D possibly TRBD2 on 6 matching bases. This CDR3 spans 15 amino acids. Trimming took off 3 bases at V and 5 bases at J, with 17 bases between the two ends. Germline-derived CDR1 and CDR2 are SGHVS and FQNEAQ. Here the CDR3 reads CASSLMRGIAHEQYF. The CDR3 nucleotides read TGTGCCAGCAGCTTGATGCGGGGTATAGCCCACGAGCAGTACTTC.

In this sample, this clonotype turned up many times. V is TRBV12-3 or TRBV12-4 and J is TRBJ1-1, with 8 bases aligning to TRBD1. The CDR3 covers 12 residues. V gave up 7 bases and J gave up 6 bases; unmatched junction bases: 4. CDR3 bases: TGTGCCAGCACCCAGACAGGGGCTGAAGCTTTCTTT. Its translation: CASTQTGAEAFF.

This chain uses TRBV20-1 with TRBJ2-5, with D possibly TRBD2 on 5 matching bases. CDR1 and CDR2 (germline): DFQATT, SNEGSKA (reference sequence). The V end was cut by 5 bases, the J end by 0 bases, with 16 bases between. The CDR3 is made up of 15 amino acids. The chain's CDR3 is CSARPRPDYQETQYF. CDR3 sequence (DNA): TGCAGTGCTCGCCCCCGGCCGGACTACCAAGAGACCCAGTACTTC.

The J gene is TRBJ1-3, the V gene TRBV10-1; D not certain. The CDR3 length is 14 residues. Germline CDR1 and CDR2: WNHNN and SYGVQD (reference sequence). Trimming left V 3 bases short and J 0 bases short, with 6 bases between. CDR3 residues: CASSDGFSGNTIYF. CDR3 bases: TGCGCCAGCAGTGACGGATTCTCTGGAAACACCATATATTTT.

This clonotype was counted at least ten times. The chain uses TRBV2 and TRBJ2-1; D gene uncertain. V was cut by 3 bases and J by 0 bases, with 6 bases left in between. Per germline, CDR1 SNHLY and CDR2 FYNNEI. There are 14 residues in the CDR3. Here the CDR3 DNA reads TGTGCCAGCAGTGAGATCAGCTCCTACAATGAGCAGTTCTTC. The encoded protein is CASSEISSYNEQFF.

The table lists this clonotype with many counts. This chain connects TRBV10-3 to TRBJ2-1, with a possible D match to TRBD2 (6 bases). CDR1 is ENHRY and CDR2 is SYGVKD in the germline V gene. The CDR3 sequence is 14 residues long. Trimming removed 8 bases at V and 8 bases at J, with 19 bases between. The CDR3 DNA follows: TGTGCCATCGGAAGAACCGGGGGAAGAGATGAGCAGTTCTTC. Residues: CAIGRTGGRDEQFF.

This clonotype came up many times. The chain is built from TRBV29-1 and TRBJ2-1, with D maybe TRBD2 (6 bases). V gave up 4 bases and J gave up 5 bases, with 9 bases separating them. Germline values: CDR1 SQVTM, CDR2 ANQGSEA. The CDR3 is 12 residues long. Here the CDR3 DNA reads TGCAGCGTTGTAAGGGAGGACAATGAGCAGTTCTTC. Translated, it gives CSVVREDNEQFF.

This clonotype was found a few times. This chain connects TRBV30 to TRBJ2-5; the match to TRBD2 covers 10 bases. Unmatched junction bases numbered 10, after V lost 3 bases and J lost 6 bases. This CDR3 is built from 15 residues. Germline CDR1 is GTSNPN and CDR2 is SVGIG (reference sequence). Here the CDR3 reads CAWSARAGGSKTQYF. The DNA of the CDR3 is TGTGCCTGGAGCGCTCGAGCGGGAGGGAGTAAGACCCAGTACTTC.

Turning to this clonotype: Possible read error: a much larger clone is one base away. V and J are TRBV20-1 and TRBJ2-1; 9 bases line up with TRBD2. The CDR3 runs to 14 residues. Germline V gene data show CDR1 as DFQATT and CDR2 as SNEGSKA (reference sequence). The CDR3 region has the DNA TGCGGTGCATACGCGGGGGGGGCCTACAATGAGCAGTTCTTC. Protein product: CGAYAGGAYNEQFF.

As concerns this clonotype: Being one base from a much bigger clone, this may be a read error. The chain combines TRBV3-1 with TRBJ2-3; 7 bases are a match to TRBD1. There are 15 residues in the CDR3. The germline V gene encodes CDR1 LGHDT and CDR2 YNNKEL (reference sequence). Unmatched junction bases numbered 10, after V lost 4 bases and J lost 6 bases. The CDR3 spells CASSPRDSGLDTQYF. Written as DNA, the CDR3 is TGTGCCAGCAGCCCCCGGGACAGTGGGTTGGATACGCAGTATTTT.

This clonotype was detected once. A much larger clone lies one base from this, so it may be a read error. J is TRBJ2-4 and V is TRBV20-1; TRBD2 is a possible D gene (5 bases). The CDR3 sequence is 16 residues long. V lost 1 base, J lost 13 bases, and 26 bases lay in between. CDR1 is DFQATT and CDR2 is SNEGSKA in the germline V gene (reference sequence). The CDR3 reads CSARVGQGRRRLEQYF. The CDR3 bases are TGCAGTGCTAGAGTCGGGCAAGGTCGCAGGAGGTTGGAGCAGTACTTC.

CDR3 residues: CASSLALRVSGNSPLHF. CDR3 nucleotides: TGTGCCAGCAGCTTGGCCCTTAGGGTCTCGGGGAATTCACCCCTCCACTTT. This sequence joins TRBV5-4 and TRBJ1-6, with D unclear. V lost 0 bases to trimming and J lost 7 bases, with 17 bases between them. CDR1 is SGHNT, CDR2 YYREEE, per germline (reference sequence). This CDR3 contains 17 residues. Together with reference TRBV5-4 and TRBJ1-6, the CDR3 gives the full variable domain: ETGVTQSPTHLIKTRGQQVTLRCSSQSGHNTVSWYQQALGQGPQFIFQYYREEENGRGNFPPRFSGLQFPNYSSELNVNALELDDSALYLCASSLALRVSGNSPLHFGNGTRLTVT.

The chain combines TRBV5-1 with TRBJ2-3; D ambiguous. This CDR3 is built from 13 residues. The V end was cut by 9 bases, the J end by 4 bases, with 15 bases between. CDR1 is SGHRS, CDR2 YFSETQ, per germline. CDR3: CATRPNPADTQYF. The CDR3 bases are TGCGCCACCCGACCCAACCCGGCAGATACGCAGTATTTT.

Turning to this clonotype: A read error is possible here, since a much larger clone lies one base away. J is TRBJ2-5 and V is TRBV30; 10 bases agree with TRBD2. With V trimmed by 4 bases and J by 9 bases, 8 bases remained unmatched. Germline V gives CDR1 GTSNPN, CDR2 SVGIG (reference sequence). The length of the CDR3 is 13 residues. CDR3 sequence reads: CAWNRLAGEAQYF. The CDR3, as DNA: TGTGCCTGGAACCGACTAGCGGGTGAGGCCCAGTACTTC.

In this sample, this clonotype turned up many times. For the CDR3, the DNA is TGCAGTGCTAGCCCTCCCGGGGATTATAGCAATCAGCCCCAGCATTTT. This gives the protein CSASPPGDYSNQPQHF. The chain recombines TRBV20-1 with TRBJ1-5; D is unresolved. Germline CDR1 and CDR2: DFQATT and SNEGSKA (reference sequence). This CDR3 contains 16 residues. V lost 3 bases to trimming and J lost 0 bases, with 15 bases between them.

There are a few counts of this clonotype. This chain joins TRBV7-9 and TRBJ2-7; TRBD2 might be the D (5 bases). Trimming stripped 5 bases from V and 4 bases from J, with 15 bases between. CDR1 and CDR2 from the germline V gene are SEHNR and FQNEAQ (reference sequence). The CDR3 has 14 amino acids. The DNA of the CDR3 is TGTGCCAGCAGCCGACGTGGTCCGGGGTACGAGCAGTACTTC. Protein product: CASSRRGPGYEQYF.

This clonotype has ten or more counts. The chain employs TRBV15 and TRBJ1-4; TRBD1 might be the D (6 bases). The ends were cut back, 0 bases at V and 7 bases at J, with 15 bases in the middle. CDR1 LNHNV and CDR2 YYDKDF come from the germline V gene (reference sequence). The CDR3 length is 16 residues. The DNA of the CDR3 is TGTGCCACCAGCAGAGATAAGGCCCAGGGGCGTGAAAAACTGTTTTTT. Protein sequence: CATSRDKAQGREKLFF.

In DNA form, the CDR3 reads TGTGCCAGCACGCTCCGGGAGTTTACCGGGGAGCTGTTTTTT. It yields the protein CASTLREFTGELFF. The chain uses TRBV13 and TRBJ2-2; tentative D call: TRBD2 (6 bases). V shed 7 bases and J shed 5 bases, with 14 bases lying between them. The germline V gene encodes CDR1 PRHDT and CDR2 FYEKMQ (reference sequence). This CDR3 comprises 14 residues. Variable domain in full (rest from reference TRBV13 and TRBJ2-2): AAGVIQSPRHLIKEKRETATLKCYPIPRHDTVYWYQQGPGQDPQFLISFYEKMQSDKGSIPDRFSAQQFSDYHSELNMSSLELGDSALYFCASTLREFTGELFFGEGSRLTVL.

This clonotype appeared many times. The chain employs TRBV27 and TRBJ2-3; a weak D match, TRBD1 (5 bases). The germline V gene has CDR1 MNHEY and CDR2 SMNVEV (reference sequence). The CDR3 sequence is 14 residues long. V was clipped by 6 bases and J by 3 bases, with 13 bases between them. CDR3 bases: TGTGCCAGCAGCCGAAGACAGATGACAGATACGCAGTATTTT. This gives the protein CASSRRQMTDTQYF.